This passage covers 27 T cell receptor beta chains from one sample sequenced in a study of blood T cells in healthy people across ages. It was with a sample-barcoded 5' primer and a J-beta primer mix that a second PCR of about 6 to 12 cycles was run. TCRdb passed the 5' RACE reads through MiXCR, listing each CDR3 protein once. The table has 1.5 million to 2 million distinct CDR3 sequences, approximately 28% seen once. Sequenced: blood. The receptors were gathered from a woman in her 30s in good health.

This rearrangement joins TRBV20-1 to TRBJ2-7, with D maybe TRBD2 (6 bases). Germline V CDR1 and CDR2: DFQATT, SNEGSKA (reference sequence). The CDR3 has 14 amino acids. V was pared by 6 bases and J by 2 bases, with 17 bases between. The CDR3 is CSARRGSSTYEQYF. The CDR3 region has the DNA TGCAGTGCCCGGCGGGGTTCCTCGACCTACGAGCAGTACTTC.

This clonotype was observed many times. The CDR3: CASSQAKAGETQYF. In DNA, the CDR3 is TGTGCCAGCAGCCAAGCGAAGGCGGGGGAGACCCAGTACTTC. The chain is built from TRBV3-1 and TRBJ2-5; D is perhaps TRBD2 (6 bases). Germline CDR1 and CDR2: LGHDT and YNNKEL (reference sequence). The CDR3 runs to 14 residues. Trimming stripped 1 base from V and 5 bases from J, with 11 bases between.

About this clonotype itself: A single base separates this from a much larger clone, so it may be a read error. The chain employs TRBV29-1 and TRBJ1-2; D uncertain. The germline V gene encodes CDR1 SQVTM and CDR2 ANQGSEA. This CDR3 region has 11 residues. CDR3 nucleotides: TGCAGCGTTGGCAGTACCTATGACTACACCTTC. Translating gives CSVGSTYDYTF.

This clonotype was observed a few times. This rearrangement joins TRBV28 to TRBJ2-1, with 9 bases aligning to TRBD1. Germline values: CDR1 MDHEN, CDR2 SYDVKM. This CDR3 is built from 14 residues. With V trimmed by 7 bases and J by 4 bases, 5 bases remained unmatched. CDR3 DNA: TGTGCCAGCACCCCGGACAGGGGTTACAATGAGCAGTTCTTC. It yields the protein CASTPDRGYNEQFF. Together with reference TRBV28 and TRBJ2-1, the CDR3 gives the full variable domain: DVKVTQSSRYLVKRTGEKVFLECVQDMDHENMFWYRQDPGLGLRLIYFSYDVKMKEKGDIPEGYSVSREKKERFSLILESASTNQTSMYLCASTPDRGYNEQFFGPGTRLTVL.

Note on this clonotype: At one end, the junction sequence differs from germline, possibly due to a read error. This sequence joins TRBV20-1 and TRBJ2-1, with D tentatively TRBD1 or TRBD2 (5 bases each). The CDR3 consists of 14 residues. Germline lookup yields CDR1 DFQATT and CDR2 SNEGSKA (reference sequence). In DNA, the CDR3 is TGCAGTGTAAGGTCTGGGGCTGACTACAATGAGCGGTTCTTC. This encodes CSVRSGADYNERFF.

This clonotype was observed a few times. The genes are TRBV7-2 and TRBJ2-7; 11 nucleotides line up with TRBD2. The germline V gene encodes CDR1 SGHTA and CDR2 FQGNSA. V lost 1 base, J lost 2 bases, and 10 bases stayed unmatched. This CDR3 region has 18 residues. The CDR3 region has the DNA TGTGCCAGCAGCTTAGGACTAGCGGGGAGGGGGAGAACCTACGAGCAGTACTTC. It is translated as CASSLGLAGRGRTYEQYF.

This chain uses TRBV7-2 with TRBJ2-4; D remains unclear. Germline V gene sequence: CDR1 SGHTA, CDR2 FQGNSA. The V and J ends lost 2 bases and 5 bases respectively, with 7 bases between them. The CDR3 loop spans 13 amino acids. As DNA, the CDR3 is TGTGCCAGCAGCTTAATACTCCAAAACATTCAGTACTTC. Its translation is CASSLILQNIQYF.

V is TRBV29-1 and J is TRBJ1-1, with TRBD1 matching over 7 bases. There are 13 residues in the CDR3. Germline V gene lookup returns CDR1 SQVTM and CDR2 ANQGSEA. The J segment lost 3 bases and the V segment lost 7 bases, leaving 8 bases of the junction unmatched. DNA for the CDR3: TGCAGCGCCAATACAGGGGAAGACACTGAAGCTTTCTTT. Translated, it gives CSANTGEDTEAFF.

The V call is TRBV27, the J call TRBJ2-7; D may correspond to TRBD1 or TRBD2 (7 bases each). Germline CDR1 is MNHEY and CDR2 is SMNVEV (reference sequence). This CDR3 contains 15 residues. The V gene lost 6 bases and the J gene lost 5 bases, with 20 bases spanning the gap. CDR3 DNA: TGTGCCAGCAGAAGAGGGGGCGGGAGAATGAACGAGCAGTACTTC. This translates into CASRRGGGRMNEQYF.

This clonotype was observed a handful of times. In nucleotides, the CDR3 is TGTGCCTTCTGGACAGTGCATGCAGTCGATACGCAGTATTTT. It codes for CAFWTVHAVDTQYF. This rearrangement joins TRBV30 to TRBJ2-3; D might be TRBD1 (6 bases). This CDR3 spans 14 amino acids. Trimming stripped 7 bases from V and 6 bases from J, with 20 bases between. Germline assignment: CDR1 GTSNPN and CDR2 SVGIG (reference sequence).

This clonotype has just one count. The chain links TRBV25-1 to TRBJ2-5; D is uncertain. CDR3 size: 13 residues. Germline V lookup: CDR1 MGHDK, CDR2 SYGVNS. V lost 8 bases and J 5 bases, leaving 15 bases between the germline ends. CDR3 coding DNA: TGTGCCAGCGGGGTCTCGTTCCCGGAGACCCAGTACTTC. Protein: CASGVSFPETQYF. Using reference TRBV25-1 and TRBJ2-5 for the parts outside the CDR3, the full variable domain is EADIYQTPRYLVIGTGKKITLECSQTMGHDKMYWYQQDPGMELHLIHYSYGVNSTEKGDLSSESTVSRIRTEHFPLTLESARPSHTSQYLCASGVSFPETQYFGPGTRLLVL.

About this clonotype itself: Possible read error: a much larger clone is one base away. The V call is TRBV12-3 or TRBV12-4, the J call TRBJ2-3; the D gene is possibly TRBD1 (6 bases). This CDR3 has 12 amino acids. The V end lost 3 bases, the J end lost 10 bases, and 11 bases lay between the germline ends. The chain's CDR3 is CASSLGANAQYF. CDR3 coding DNA: TGTGCCAGCAGTTTGGGGGCTAATGCGCAGTATTTT.

The V and J genes are TRBV24-1 and TRBJ2-3, with TRBD2 as a possible D gene (5 bases). Trimming shortened V by 7 bases and J by 0 bases, and 13 bases separated the two germline ends. The CDR3 covers 15 residues. Germline V lookup: CDR1 KGHDR, CDR2 SFDVKD. The CDR3 region has the DNA TGTGCCACCAGCCATCCAGCGGAGAGCACAGATACGCAGTATTTT. Amino acids: CATSHPAESTDTQYF.

The V call is TRBV6-2 or TRBV6-3, the J call TRBJ2-1, with D perhaps TRBD1 (6 bases). Germline V CDR1 and CDR2: MNHEY, SVGEGT. The length of the CDR3 is 16 residues. Trimming took off 5 bases at V and 3 bases at J, with 17 bases between the two ends. CDR3 DNA: TGTGCCAGCAGTCGCTCGGACAGTTTGATCTACAATGAGCAGTTCTTC. Translating gives CASSRSDSLIYNEQFF.

This clonotype was recorded a few times. The genes are TRBV5-1 and TRBJ1-1; no firm D call. V lost 0 bases to trimming and J lost 3 bases, with 18 bases between them. The CDR3 loop spans 17 amino acids. The germline CDR1 and CDR2 sequences are SGHRS and YFSETQ. The CDR3: CASSLAEMRRRDTEAFF. The CDR3 DNA reads TGCGCCAGCAGCTTGGCCGAGATGAGGAGGCGGGACACTGAAGCTTTCTTT.

This clonotype showed up just a few times. CDR3 sequence: CSARDRNTIYF. The CDR3 nucleotides are TGCAGTGCTAGAGATCGAAACACCATATATTTT. The gene calls are TRBV20-1 and TRBJ1-3, with D hard to call. Germline-derived CDR1 and CDR2 are DFQATT and SNEGSKA (reference sequence). The CDR3 extends over 11 amino acids. Trimming stripped 0 bases from V and 5 bases from J, with 2 bases between.

This clonotype was observed many times. This chain uses TRBV30 with TRBJ2-7; D is uncertain. V was trimmed by 0 bases and J by 6 bases, leaving 12 bases between them. Germline values: CDR1 GTSNPN, CDR2 SVGIG (reference sequence). This CDR3 comprises 13 residues. In DNA, the CDR3 is TGTGCCTGGAGTGTATTAACCCCCTCCGAGCAGTACTTC. Translation gives CAWSVLTPSEQYF.

The genes are TRBV28 and TRBJ1-2, with D perhaps TRBD1 (6 bases). CDR1 and CDR2 from the germline V gene are MDHEN and SYDVKM. The CDR3 is 15 residues long. Trimming shortened V by 2 bases and J by 2 bases, and 12 bases separated the two germline ends. As DNA, the CDR3 is TGTGCCAGCAGTTTAATGGGGACAAGAAACTATGGCTACACCTTC. It yields the protein CASSLMGTRNYGYTF.

CDR3 coding DNA: TGCAGTACTCGACTAGCGGGGGGTCCGGAGACCCGGTACTTC. Translation: CSTRLAGGPETRYF. The chain is built from TRBV20-1 and TRBJ2-7; 13 bases fit TRBD2. The CDR3 loop spans 14 amino acids. V shed 8 bases, J shed 12 bases, and the junction held 16 bases outside the gene matches. Per the germline V gene, CDR1 is DFQATT and CDR2 is SNEGSKA (reference sequence).

V usage is TRBV7-3 and J usage is TRBJ2-1, with 7 nucleotides matching TRBD2. CDR1 is SGHTA and CDR2 is FQGTGA in the germline V gene. The junction had 20 bases not matched to a gene; V was cut back by 5 bases and J by 10 bases. The CDR3 is made up of 17 amino acids. CDR3 amino acids: CASSANLAEDGRGEQFF. The CDR3 nucleotides read TGTGCCAGCAGCGCAAATCTAGCGGAGGACGGCCGTGGGGAGCAGTTCTTC.

A word on this clonotype: Being one base from a much bigger clone, this may be a read error. V gene TRBV9 combines with J gene TRBJ2-1; D is possibly TRBD1 (6 bases). Looked up from germline, CDR1 is SGDLS and CDR2 is YYNGEE. The CDR3 consists of 14 residues. V lost 3 bases, J lost 10 bases, and 17 bases lay in between. CDR3 in amino acids: CASSAPGHLYEQFF. The CDR3 DNA is TGTGCCAGCAGCGCACCGGGACATCTTTACGAGCAGTTCTTC. Looking up the rest from reference TRBV9 and TRBJ2-1 gives the full variable domain: DSGVTQTPKHLITATGQRVTLRCSPRSGDLSVYWYQQSLDQGLQFLIQYYNGEERAKGNILERFSAQQFPDLHSELNLSSLELGDSALYFCASSAPGHLYEQFFGPGTRLTVL.

This clonotype was observed at least ten times. The chain joins TRBV5-5 to TRBJ2-6, with D hard to call. The CDR3 sequence is 16 residues long. CDR1 and CDR2 from the germline V gene are SGHKS and YYEKEE (reference sequence). Deletions cut 2 bases from V and 0 bases from J, with 9 bases between. The DNA of the CDR3 is TGTGCCAGCAGCTTTCAAAGCCTCTCTGGGGCCAACGTCCTGACTTTC. Protein product: CASSFQSLSGANVLTF. The variable domain in full, with the rest retrieved from reference TRBV5-5 and TRBJ2-6, is DAGVTQSPTHLIKTRGQQVTLRCSPISGHKSVSWYQQVLGQGPQFIFQYYEKEERGRGNFPDRFSARQFPNYSSELNVNALLLGDSALYLCASSFQSLSGANVLTFGAGSRLTVL.

This clonotype was recorded at least ten times. V usage is TRBV7-9 and J usage is TRBJ1-2; maybe TRBD1 (6 bases). CDR1 and CDR2 from the germline V gene are SEHNR and FQNEAQ (reference sequence). The CDR3 spans 19 residues. Trimming stripped 8 bases from V and 4 bases from J, with 32 bases between. The CDR3 region has the DNA TGTGCCAGCGGGGGCGAACCGGGAAGTTCCGGGTCCTCCGGCTATGGCTACACCTTC. Protein: CASGGEPGSSGSSGYGYTF.

As concerns this clonotype: A clone one base away is much larger, so this may be a read error. J is TRBJ2-5 and V is TRBV20-1, with D maybe TRBD2 (7 bases). This CDR3 region has 14 residues. The V end was cut by 3 bases, the J end by 5 bases, with 16 bases between. CDR1 and CDR2 from the germline V gene are DFQATT and SNEGSKA (reference sequence). This CDR3 reads CSASAGDMRETQYF. The DNA for the CDR3 is TGCAGTGCTAGTGCGGGGGACATGAGGGAGACCCAGTACTTC.

The rearrangement uses TRBV9 and TRBJ2-3, with D maybe TRBD2 (5 bases). CDR3 length: 15 amino acids. CDR1 and CDR2 from the germline V gene are SGDLS and YYNGEE. The germline V and J ends were trimmed by 3 bases and 4 bases, with 15 bases remaining between them. The chain's CDR3 is CASSANPAGADTQYF. CDR3 coding DNA: TGTGCCAGCAGCGCTAACCCCGCCGGGGCAGATACGCAGTATTTT.

Regarding this clonotype: Likely a read error: the CDR3 ends without its conserved phenylalanine or tryptophan. This chain uses TRBV7-7 with TRBJ2-1, with D possibly TRBD2 on 5 matching bases. V lost 5 bases, J lost 5 bases, and 13 bases lay in between. Germline V gene data show CDR1 as SSHAT and CDR2 as FNYEAQ (reference sequence). This CDR3 is 14 amino acids long. The CDR3 nucleotides are TGTGCCAGCAGCCCCCGAGGGAGCGACAATGAGCAGTTCTTA. Its translation: CASSPRGSDNEQFL.

A note on this clonotype: A junction boundary mismatches the germline segment, possibly from a read error. The chain employs TRBV28 and TRBJ2-1, with D possibly TRBD1 on 5 matching bases. The length of the CDR3 is 15 residues. CDR1 is MDHEN and CDR2 is SYDVKM in the germline V gene. CDR3 loop: CAGSFSAGWDNEQFF. For the CDR3, the DNA is TGTGCCGGCAGTTTTTCGGCAGGGTGGGACAATGAGCAGTTCTTC.